These 6 T cell receptor beta chains were sequenced from one sample in a study of T cell repertoires in cytomegalovirus infection. TCRdb redid the calling of the reads with MiXCR, one entry per CDR3 protein. Of around 300,000 distinct CDR3 sequences listed, roughly 9.5% are singletons. Input material: PBMCs. The receptors originated from a human donor in good health (CMV status not recorded). Some clones in this sample may be carry-over from other donors' samples.

A remark on this clonotype: Possible read error: a much larger clone is one base away. V gene TRBV12-3 or TRBV12-4 combines with J gene TRBJ2-7, with 8 bases aligning to TRBD2. This CDR3 is 14 amino acids long. Trimming removed 6 bases from V and 3 bases from J; junction bases left unmatched: 7. The CDR3 DNA sequence: TGTGCCAGCAGCTCCAGTACTAGCGGCTACGAGCAGTACTTC. It codes for CASSSSTSGYEQYF.

This rearrangement joins TRBV6-5 to TRBJ2-7; weak D call: TRBD1 (5 bases). V lost 2 bases and J 2 bases, leaving 7 bases between the germline ends. CDR3 length: 13 residues. Germline CDR1 and CDR2: MNHEY and SVGAGI. The DNA for the CDR3 is TGTGCCAGCAGTTACAAACAGGCCTACGAGCAGTACTTC. Residues: CASSYKQAYEQYF.

This clonotype was picked up many times. Mismatch with germline at one junction end may stem from a read error. The chain is built from TRBV7-2 and TRBJ2-3; weak D call: TRBD2 (5 bases). Germline V gene sequence: CDR1 SGHTA, CDR2 FQGNSA. The length of the CDR3 is 15 residues. The CDR3: CASRLGPSSPDTQYF. CDR3 in DNA: TGTGCCAGCAGGTTAGGGCCTAGCTCACCAGATACGCAGTATTTT.

This clonotype has a count of ten or more. V and J are TRBV27 and TRBJ2-1; TRBD2 agrees at 9 bases. V trimming: 3 bases; J trimming: 4 bases; junction bases outside the gene matches: 4. CDR1 and CDR2 (germline): MNHEY, SMNVEV (reference sequence). The CDR3 has 15 amino acids. The CDR3 here is CASSFRLAAYNEQFF. CDR3 in DNA: TGTGCCAGCAGTTTTCGACTAGCGGCATACAATGAGCAGTTCTTC.

This clonotype was counted only a few times. The V and J genes are TRBV28 and TRBJ2-7, with 16 bases aligning to TRBD2. Unmatched junction bases numbered 4, after V lost 2 bases and J lost 9 bases. CDR3 size: 15 residues. Germline V gene data show CDR1 as MDHEN and CDR2 as SYDVKM. The CDR3 nucleotides are TGTGCCAGCAGTTTAGGGACTAGCGGGAGGGCGGGGCAGTACTTC. It yields the protein CASSLGTSGRAGQYF.

This rearrangement joins TRBV7-2 to TRBJ2-3; D is undetermined. The germline V gene encodes CDR1 SGHTA and CDR2 FQGNSA. V lost 1 base and J lost 0, with 11 bases in between. The CDR3 is 16 residues long. CDR3 nucleotide sequence: TGTGCCAGCAGCTTAGAAGGCGCCGGTAGCACAGATACGCAGTATTTT. Amino acid sequence: CASSLEGAGSTDTQYF. Based on the CDR3 plus reference TRBV7-2 and TRBJ2-3, the full variable domain is GAGVSQSPSNKVTEKGKDVELRCDPISGHTALYWYRQSLGQGLEFLIYFQGNSAPDKSGLPSDRFSAERTGGSVSTLTIQRTQQEDSAVYLCASSLEGAGSTDTQYFGPGTRLTVL.